This entry lists 20 T cell receptor beta chains sequenced from one sample in a study of Ad26.COV2.S vaccination and SARS-CoV-2 variants. Stated treatment: approximately 18 received Ad26.COV2.S at low or high dose, single or two shots; 5 received placebo; per-sample allocation not given. Material that was analyzed had been drawn on day 63 after the first vaccine or placebo injection. Assay used: immunoSEQ multiplex PCR; TCRdb lists only in-frame clones, some missing. The data contain some 460,000 clones, nearly 90% of them singletons. Sequenced material: peripheral blood, taken in a trial of Ad26.COV2.S vaccine versus placebo. The receptors stem from a person between 18 and 59 years old who received the Ad26.COV2.S COVID-19 vaccine or a placebo.

The chain links TRBV3-1 (or the pseudogene TRBV3-2) to TRBJ1-1, with no clear D. Germline V CDR1 and CDR2: LGHDT, YNNKEL (reference sequence). The V end was cut by 5 bases, the J end by 3 bases, with 10 bases between. The CDR3 spans 13 residues. The CDR3 here is CASSDTLDTEAFF. For the CDR3, the DNA is TGTGCCAGCAGCGACACATTGGACACTGAAGCTTTCTTT.

V gene TRBV2 combines with J gene TRBJ2-5; D is unresolved. Deletions cut 8 bases from V and 4 bases from J, with 14 bases between. The V gene's germline CDR1 is SNHLY and CDR2 FYNNEI. This CDR3 is built from 13 residues. CDR3 coding DNA: TGTGCCAGCCGGCTATGGGGTCGAGAGACCCAGTACTTC. This gives the protein CASRLWGRETQYF.

The chain recombines TRBV19 with TRBJ1-6, with TRBD1 as a possible D gene (5 bases). Trimming took 6 bases from V and 0 from J, leaving 15 bases between them. The CDR3 is 17 amino acids. Germline-derived CDR1 and CDR2 are LNHDA and SQIVND (reference sequence). Written as DNA, the CDR3 is TGTGCCAGTAGCCCCCAGGGCGCTAGCTCCTATAATTCACCCCTCCACTTT. Protein: CASSPQGASSYNSPLHF.

The chain employs TRBV28 and TRBJ2-7, with D possibly matching TRBD2 (6 bases). This CDR3 region has 15 residues. The V gene lost 0 bases and the J gene lost 0 bases, with 9 bases spanning the gap. Germline values: CDR1 MDHEN, CDR2 SYDVKM. CDR3 coding DNA: TGTGCCAGCAGTTTATGGCGGGATAGCTCCTACGAGCAGTACTTC. The encoded protein is CASSLWRDSSYEQYF.

The gene calls are TRBV11-2 and TRBJ1-2; D not certain. The CDR3 is 13 amino acids. V dropped 6 bases and J dropped 2 bases, with 10 bases sitting between them. Germline CDR1 and CDR2: SGHAT and FQNNGV. The CDR3 coding sequence is TGTGCCAGCAGTCGACCGGGGAACTATGGCTACACCTTC. Protein sequence: CASSRPGNYGYTF. Drawing the rest from reference TRBV11-2 and TRBJ1-2, the complete variable domain is EAGVAQSPRYKIIEKRQSVAFWCNPISGHATLYWYQQILGQGPKLLIQFQNNGVVDDSQLPKDRFSAERLKGVDSTLKIQPAKLEDSAVYLCASSRPGNYGYTFGSGTRLTVV.

The chain links TRBV13 to TRBJ2-3; no reliable D call. This CDR3 has 12 amino acids. V lost 4 bases, J lost 6 bases, and 8 bases lay in between. Germline CDR1 reads PRHDT; CDR2 reads FYEKMQ (reference sequence). CDR3 bases: TGTGCCAGCAGCTCAGTCGGCGATACGCAGTATTTT. This encodes CASSSVGDTQYF.

This clone was seen a few times. The rearrangement joins TRBV7-6 to TRBJ1-5; D gene uncertain. V dropped 2 bases and J dropped 1 base, with 6 bases sitting between them. The CDR3 totals 14 residues. Germline values: CDR1 SGHVS, CDR2 FNYEAQ. The DNA of the CDR3 is TGTGCCAGCAGCTTATTGGGCAGCAATCAGCCCCAGCATTTT. This gives the protein CASSLLGSNQPQHF.

This clone was detected ten times or more. The sample carries other DNA sequences with the same CDR3. V usage is TRBV9 and J usage is TRBJ1-5, with 7 positions matching TRBD1. The CDR3 is 15 residues long. Germline CDR1 SGDLS, CDR2 YYNGEE. Trimming cost V 3 bases and J 0 bases; bases outside gene matches: 3. The CDR3 coding sequence is TGTGCCAGCAGCGCAGGGGGGGGTAGCAATCAGCCCCAGCATTTT. Protein product: CASSAGGGSNQPQHF.

The chain has TRBV27 and TRBJ2-5; D uncertain. V dropped 5 bases and J dropped 2 bases, with 12 bases sitting between them. The CDR3 consists of 14 residues. From germline, CDR1 is MNHEY and CDR2 SMNVEV (reference sequence). The CDR3 region is CASSPPVEQETQYF. CDR3 nucleotides: TGTGCCAGCAGTCCCCCCGTGGAACAAGAGACCCAGTACTTC.

This clone appeared a single time. This sequence joins TRBV7-3 and TRBJ2-3, with D possibly being TRBD2 (6 bases). This CDR3 is 15 amino acids long. V lost 5 bases and J lost 2, with 14 bases in between. Germline V gives CDR1 SGHTA, CDR2 FQGTGA. CDR3 sequence reads: CASSLTGLNTDTQYF. The DNA for the CDR3 is TGTGCCAGCAGCCTTACGGGACTCAACACAGATACGCAGTATTTT. Full variable domain (outside the CDR3, taken from reference TRBV7-3 and TRBJ2-3): GAGVSQTPSNKVTEKGKYVELRCDPISGHTALYWYRQSLGQGPEFLIYFQGTGAADDSGLPNDRFFAVRPEGSVSTLKIQRTERGDSAVYLCASSLTGLNTDTQYFGPGTRLTVL.

This chain connects TRBV3-1 (or the pseudogene TRBV3-2) to TRBJ2-5; TRBD2 is a possible D gene (5 bases). With 0 bases removed from V and 5 bases from J, the gap between germline ends came to 13 bases. The germline CDR1 and CDR2 sequences are LGHDT and YNNKEL (reference sequence). The CDR3 sequence is 15 residues long. Here the CDR3 reads CASSQDSGVSETQYF. CDR3 sequence (DNA): TGTGCCAGCAGCCAAGATTCCGGGGTTTCGGAGACCCAGTACTTC.

The chain uses TRBV19 and TRBJ2-3; TRBD1 is a possible D gene (5 bases). CDR1 is LNHDA and CDR2 is SQIVND in the germline V gene (reference sequence). V was pared by 3 bases and J by 3 bases, with 13 bases between. The CDR3 is 15 residues long. In nucleotides, the CDR3 is TGTGCCAGTAGTATGGGAACAGGCCGAACAGATACGCAGTATTTT. Translated: CASSMGTGRTDTQYF. Based on the CDR3 plus reference TRBV19 and TRBJ2-3, the full variable domain is DGGITQSPKYLFRKEGQNVTLSCEQNLNHDAMYWYRQDPGQGLRLIYYSQIVNDFQKGDIAEGYSVSREKKESFPLTVTSAQKNPTAFYLCASSMGTGRTDTQYFGPGTRLTVL.

This chain joins TRBV7-9 and TRBJ2-5; tentative D call: TRBD1 (5 bases). CDR3 length equals 15 residues. CDR1 is SEHNR and CDR2 is FQNEAQ in the germline V gene (reference sequence). The ends were cut back, 3 bases at V and 1 base at J, with 12 bases in the middle. CDR3 amino acids: CASSFLSTAQETQYF. The CDR3 nucleotides read TGTGCCAGCAGCTTTCTATCGACAGCCCAAGAGACCCAGTACTTC.

V usage is TRBV7-2 and J usage is TRBJ1-2; tentative D call: TRBD1 (6 bases). V was trimmed by 5 bases and J by 5 bases, leaving 18 bases between them. CDR1 and CDR2 (germline): SGHTA, FQGNSA. The CDR3 covers 15 residues. As DNA, the CDR3 is TGTGCCAGCAGCCAACGTGGGGGGGGCCGGTATGGCTACACCTTC. Amino acids: CASSQRGGGRYGYTF.

CDR3 protein: CASGLVLGTGGRNYGYTF. Here the CDR3 DNA reads TGTGCTAGTGGTTTGGTACTAGGGACAGGCGGTAGGAACTATGGCTACACCTTC. This chain joins TRBV12-5 and TRBJ1-2, with 8 bases matching TRBD1. The CDR3 contains 18 residues. Germline CDR1 reads LGHNT; CDR2 reads FRNRAP. With V trimmed by 0 bases and J by 2 bases, 11 bases remained unmatched.

This chain uses TRBV18 with TRBJ2-2; 7 bases map to TRBD1. The junction had 7 bases not matched to a gene; V was cut back by 3 bases and J by 6 bases. The CDR3 covers 15 residues. Germline V CDR1 and CDR2: KGHSH, LQKENI. The chain's CDR3 is CASSPQGVFAGELFF. CDR3 bases: TGTGCCAGCTCACCCCAGGGGGTTTTCGCCGGGGAGCTGTTTTTT. The variable domain in full, completed from reference TRBV18 and TRBJ2-2, reads NAGVMQNPRHLVRRRGQEARLRCSPMKGHSHVYWYRQLPEEGLKFMVYLQKENIIDESGMPKERFSAEFPKEGPSILRIQQVVRGDSAAYFCASSPQGVFAGELFFGEGSRLTVL.

This rearrangement joins TRBV5-1 to TRBJ2-5; D ambiguous. Germline V CDR1 and CDR2: SGHRS, YFSETQ. This CDR3 is built from 13 residues. The ends were cut back, 3 bases at V and 2 bases at J, with 8 bases in the middle. Here the CDR3 DNA reads TGCGCCAGCAGCTCTCGCGAACAAGAGACCCAGTACTTC. It is translated as CASSSREQETQYF.

The chain employs TRBV6-2 or TRBV6-3 and TRBJ1-2; D uncertain. The CDR3 is 16 residues long. Germline V gene lookup returns CDR1 MNHEY and CDR2 SVGEGT. The V and J ends lost 2 bases and 6 bases respectively, with 19 bases between them. CDR3 nucleotides: TGTGCCAGCAGTTACCCTGGGTGGAGTCCCATCGATGGCTACACCTTC. Protein product: CASSYPGWSPIDGYTF.

The V call is TRBV27, the J call TRBJ1-1, with 11 bases matching TRBD1. The CDR3 consists of 16 residues. Germline V CDR1 and CDR2: MNHEY, SMNVEV (reference sequence). Losses at the gene ends were 4 bases for V and 0 bases for J; bases not matched to a gene: 4. The CDR3 DNA follows: TGTGCCAGCAGTTCAGGGACAGGGGGTATGAACACTGAAGCTTTCTTT. This gives the protein CASSSGTGGMNTEAFF.

This rearrangement joins TRBV10-1 to TRBJ2-7, with D tentatively TRBD1 or TRBD2 (5 bases each). The ends were cut back, 3 bases at V and 2 bases at J, with 14 bases in the middle. Per the germline V gene, CDR1 is WNHNN and CDR2 is SYGVQD (reference sequence). CDR3 length: 15 amino acids. The DNA for the CDR3 is TGCGCCAGCAGTGACCCCGGGGCAGACGCCTACGAGCAGTACTTC. It yields the protein CASSDPGADAYEQYF.